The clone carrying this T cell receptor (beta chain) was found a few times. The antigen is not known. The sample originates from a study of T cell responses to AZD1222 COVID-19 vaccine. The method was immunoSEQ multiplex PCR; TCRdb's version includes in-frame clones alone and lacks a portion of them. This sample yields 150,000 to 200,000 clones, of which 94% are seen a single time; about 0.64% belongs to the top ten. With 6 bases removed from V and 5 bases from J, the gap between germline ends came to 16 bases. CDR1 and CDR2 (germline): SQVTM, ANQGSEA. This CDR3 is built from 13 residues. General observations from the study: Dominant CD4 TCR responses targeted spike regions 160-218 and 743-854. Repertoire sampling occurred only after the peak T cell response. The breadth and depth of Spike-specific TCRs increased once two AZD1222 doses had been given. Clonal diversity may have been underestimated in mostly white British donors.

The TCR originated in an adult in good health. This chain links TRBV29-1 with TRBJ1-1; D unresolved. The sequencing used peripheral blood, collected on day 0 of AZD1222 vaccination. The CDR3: CSVADGRGTEAFF. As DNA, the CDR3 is TGCAGCGTCGCCGACGGACGAGGAACTGAAGCTTTCTTT.